These T cell receptor beta chains were read from a single sample in a study of CD8+CD57+ T cells in acquired aplastic anemia. TCRdb passed the reads through MiXCR, listing each CDR3 protein once. The sample lists about 81,000 distinct CDR3 sequences, less than 60% seen once, with about 66% in the top ten. Sequencing was performed on sorted CD4+, CD8+, or CD8+CD57+ T cells (not recorded which) from PBMCs. These receptors originate from a human donor in good health, serving as a control. Both conserved end residues are part of each CDR3. D genes are given only for firm matches. Size tells how often a clone was seen (once, few, many) or the class of an expanded clone, and some rows leave it out.

V	J	D	size	CDR3	DNA
TRBV19	TRBJ1-2	TRBD1	.	CASQLRTGMNYGYTF	TGTGCCAGCCAACTCCGGACAGGGATGAACTATGGCTACACCTTC
TRBV5-6	TRBJ2-5	TRBD1	.	CASALGQGDQETQYF	TGTGCCAGCGCCCTGGGACAGGGAGATCAAGAGACCCAGTACTTC
TRBV2	TRBJ2-2	.	.	CASSLQGRTGELFF	TGTGCCAGCAGCTTACAGGGGAGGACCGGGGAGCTGTTTTTT
TRBV11-1	TRBJ2-1	TRBD1	.	CASSLGTGAYSEQLF	TGTGCCAGCAGCTTAGGAACAGGGGCCTACAGTGAGCAGCTCTTC
TRBV27	TRBJ2-2	.	few	CASSFQGDTGELFF	TGTGCCAGCAGTTTCCAGGGTGACACCGGGGAGCTGTTTTTT
TRBV2	TRBJ1-3	.	many	CASSPRTSGNTIYF	TGTGCCAGCAGTCCACGGACTTCTGGAAACACCATATATTTT
TRBV19	TRBJ1-1	.	.	CASSMGSNTEAFF	TGTGCCAGTAGTATGGGAAGCAACACTGAAGCTTTCTTT
TRBV7-6	TRBJ2-3	.	many	CASSPAPPEAGTDTQYF	TGTGCCAGCAGCCCGGCCCCCCCGGAGGCGGGCACAGATACGCAGTATTTT
TRBV25-1	TRBJ2-3	TRBD1	many	CASSQVYRDRADTQYF	TGTGCCAGCAGCCAAGTTTACCGGGACAGGGCAGATACGCAGTATTTT
TRBV7-9	TRBJ1-1	.	.	CASSPPTGPIEAFF	TGTGCCAGCAGCCCCCCAACCGGCCCCATCGAAGCTTTCTTT
TRBV9	TRBJ1-4	.	once	CASSVGASTNEKLFF	TGTGCCAGCAGCGTAGGGGCGTCAACTAATGAAAAACTGTTTTTT
TRBV19	TRBJ1-1	.	many	CATKGDWDTEAFF	TGTGCCACGAAGGGGGACTGGGACACTGAAGCTTTCTTT
TRBV10-1	TRBJ2-7	TRBD2	few	CASRGGTGTYEQYF	TGCGCCAGCAGGGGGGGGACGGGCACCTACGAGCAGTACTTC
TRBV19	TRBJ2-2	.	many	CASSPTSPGELFF	TGTGCCAGTAGTCCGACTAGTCCGGGGGAGCTGTTTTTT
TRBV10-1	TRBJ1-5	.	.	CASTIDRGGQPQHF	TGCGCCAGCACGATCGACCGGGGAGGCCAGCCCCAGCATTTT
TRBV11-3	TRBJ1-2	.	.	CASSLGAGYGYTF	TGTGCCAGCAGCTTAGGAGCAGGGTATGGCTACACCTTC
TRBV10-1	TRBJ1-1	TRBD1	few	CASTIDRGTGGEAFF	TGCGCCAGCACGATCGACCGGGGAACAGGGGGTGAAGCTTTCTTT
TRBV2	TRBJ2-7	TRBD2	few	CASSDGTSGRDEQYF	TGTGCCAGCAGTGACGGGACTAGCGGGAGGGACGAGCAGTACTTC
TRBV9	TRBJ2-3	.	many	CASSVGIRIDTQYF	TGTGCCAGCAGCGTAGGGATCCGGATAGATACGCAGTATTTT
TRBV11-2	TRBJ1-6	.	.	CASSLVGGSSSYNSPLHF	TGTGCCAGCAGCTTAGTGGGGGGCTCCAGCTCCTATAATTCACCCCTCCACTTT
TRBV9	TRBJ1-2	.	.	CASSLGGRWGYTF	TGTGCCAGCTCCCTAGGGGGGCGCTGGGGCTACACCTTC
TRBV7-9	TRBJ2-7	.	many	CASSLEGGGGYEQYF	TGTGCCAGCAGCTTAGAGGGTGGGGGAGGCTACGAGCAGTACTTC
TRBV12-3/TRBV12-4	TRBJ1-2	.	few	CASSSPLGTLNYGYTF	TGTGCCAGCAGTTCCCCCCTCGGGACACTCAACTATGGCTACACCTTC
TRBV4-1	TRBJ2-5	.	few	CASSNGMFEETQYF	TGCGCCAGCAGCAACGGGATGTTTGAAGAGACCCAGTACTTC
TRBV5-1	TRBJ2-7	.	many	CASTHGGDTGTIEQYF	TGCGCCAGCACCCACGGCGGGGATACAGGTACCATCGAGCAGTACTTC
TRBV2	TRBJ2-1	.	.	CASRGGEQFF	TGTGCCAGCAGAGGGGGTGAGCAGTTCTTC
TRBV3-1	TRBJ2-7	.	many	CASSQGGNYEQYF	TGTGCCAGCAGCCAAGGGGGGAACTACGAGCAGTACTTC
TRBV6-1	TRBJ2-7	.	.	CASRRSGIDGSYEQYF	TGTGCCAGCAGGCGGTCGGGGATCGACGGGTCCTACGAGCAGTACTTC
TRBV10-1	TRBJ2-7	TRBD2	many	CASTSGVAGIYEQYF	TGCGCCAGCACCTCGGGGGTAGCGGGAATTTACGAGCAGTACTTC
TRBV10-3	TRBJ2-4	TRBD1	once	CAISEPGQGAPRTKNIQYF	TGTGCCATCAGTGAGCCGGGACAGGGGGCGCCGAGAACCAAAAACATTCAGTACTTC
TRBV7-8	TRBJ1-2	.	.	CASSAGHTNYGYTF	TGTGCCAGCAGCGCGGGACATACTAACTATGGCTACACCTTC
TRBV20-1	TRBJ1-1	.	.	CSARRSDTGAFF	TGCAGTGCTAGAAGGTCGGACACTGGAGCTTTCTTT
TRBV27	TRBJ2-7	.	many	CASTDVAWGEQYF	TGTGCCAGCACCGACGTCGCGTGGGGCGAGCAGTACTTC
TRBV2	TRBJ2-2	TRBD1	many	CASSATGTGNTGELFF	TGTGCCAGCAGTGCTACCGGGACAGGGAACACCGGGGAGCTGTTTTTT
TRBV10-3	TRBJ1-2	.	many	CAISDAPGNADYGYTF	TGTGCCATCAGTGATGCCCCAGGGAATGCTGACTATGGCTACACCTTC
TRBV5-1	TRBJ1-1	.	.	CASSLGGQWKRGFF	TGCGCCAGCAGCTTGGGTGGACAGTGGAAAAGAGGTTTCTTT
TRBV15	TRBJ2-1	TRBD1	.	CATSRLGTGEDEQFF	TGTGCCACCAGCAGACTGGGGACAGGGGAGGATGAGCAGTTCTTC
TRBV25-1	TRBJ2-3	TRBD2	many	CASSELLAGGPADTQYF	TGTGCCAGCAGCGAACTCCTAGCGGGGGGGCCCGCAGATACGCAGTATTTT
TRBV10-1	TRBJ2-2	.	.	CASRAGSQTGELFF	TGCGCCAGCAGGGCCGGGTCCCAGACCGGGGAGCTGTTTTTT
TRBV15	TRBJ2-3	TRBD2	.	CATSRGLAGGLGDTQYF	TGTGCCACCAGCAGGGGACTAGCGGGGGGGCTTGGAGATACGCAGTATTTT
TRBV30	TRBJ1-5	.	few	CAWSPTGGNQPQHF	TGTGCCTGGAGTCCGACCGGGGGCAATCAGCCCCAGCATTTT
TRBV24-1	TRBJ2-1	.	few	CATSVQHYNEQFF	TGTGCCACCAGTGTCCAACACTACAATGAGCAGTTCTTC
TRBV10-3	TRBJ2-2	.	many	CAISASSNTGELFF	TGTGCCATCAGTGCTTCCTCGAACACCGGGGAGCTGTTTTTT
TRBV19	TRBJ1-2	.	.	CASSQSLGYTF	TGTGCCAGTAGTCAAAGCTTGGGCTACACCTTC
TRBV29-1	TRBJ1-6	.	few	CSVGRERSPLHF	TGCAGCGTGGGGAGGGAGCGCTCACCCCTCCACTTT
TRBV2	TRBJ2-5	.	many	CASRAARMCF	TGTGCCAGCAGAGCAGCTAGGATGTGCTTC
TRBV25-1	TRBJ2-7	.	once	CASSRDWSYEQYF	TGTGCCAGCTCTCGGGACTGGTCCTACGAGCAGTACTTC
TRBV24-1	TRBJ2-7	TRBD2	.	CATSANGGLAGLEQYF	TGTGCCACCAGTGCTAACGGGGGACTAGCGGGACTCGAGCAGTACTTC
TRBV25-1	TRBJ2-1	.	.	CASSLGNREGQFF	TGTGCCAGCAGCTTAGGAAACAGGGAAGGACAGTTCTTC
TRBV24-1	TRBJ2-3	TRBD2	.	CATSEEAGAGDTQYF	TGTGCCACCAGTGAAGAAGCGGGAGCGGGTGATACGCAGTATTTT
TRBV2	TRBJ2-1	TRBD1	few	CASRTGQGANEQFF	TGTGCCAGCAGGACGGGACAGGGAGCCAATGAGCAGTTCTTC